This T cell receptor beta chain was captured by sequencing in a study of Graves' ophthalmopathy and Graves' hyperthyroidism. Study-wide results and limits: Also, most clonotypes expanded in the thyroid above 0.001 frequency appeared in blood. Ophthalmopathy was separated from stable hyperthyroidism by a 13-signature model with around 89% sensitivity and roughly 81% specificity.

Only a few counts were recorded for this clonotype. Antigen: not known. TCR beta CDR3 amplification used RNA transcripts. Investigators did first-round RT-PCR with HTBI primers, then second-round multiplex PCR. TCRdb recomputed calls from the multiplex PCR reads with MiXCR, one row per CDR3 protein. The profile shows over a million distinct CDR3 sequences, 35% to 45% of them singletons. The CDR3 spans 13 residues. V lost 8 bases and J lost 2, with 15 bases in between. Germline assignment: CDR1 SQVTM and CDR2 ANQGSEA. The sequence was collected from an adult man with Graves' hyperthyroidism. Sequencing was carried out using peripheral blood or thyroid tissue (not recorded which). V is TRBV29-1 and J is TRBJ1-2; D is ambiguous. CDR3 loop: CSLGHIVNYGYTF. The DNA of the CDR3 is TGCAGCTTGGGTCACATTGTAAACTATGGCTACACCTTC.